This T cell receptor beta chain was captured in a study of T cells in Graves' hyperthyroidism and ophthalmopathy. General study findings and limits: For ophthalmopathy, model prediction preceded onset by a median about six months. Most expanded thyroid clonotypes above 0.001 also appeared in blood.

Amplification of TCR beta CDR3 regions used RNA as the template. In the first-round RT-PCR of the TCR CDR3, the HTBI primer set was used. A single record per CDR3 protein comes from TCRdb applying MiXCR to the multiplex PCR reads. The repertoire has approximately 100,000 distinct CDR3 sequences, 45% to 50% of them found once; the top ten carry 26%. Calling Graves' hyperthyroidism stable meant ophthalmopathy did not progress within 18 months. The PBMCs studied were ones that came from 8.5 to 10 ml fresh peripheral blood. The CDR3 length equals 10 residues, ends included. Germline values: CDR1 LNHNV, CDR2 YYDKDF (reference sequence). In regard to this clonotype: The antigen remains unidentified. Without the conserved terminal phenylalanine or tryptophan, this CDR3 likely stems from a read error. The limits of the CDR3 on the DNA are not certain, so only TCRdb's listed CDR3 is given.

V gene TRBV15 combines with J gene TRBJ1-2. The source material was blood. The TCR comes from a man aged 35-49 years with Graves' hyperthyroidism. CDR3 in amino acids: CATSRVMGTS.